Presented here are 3 T cell receptor beta chains from one specimen sequenced in a study of T cells in localized non-small cell lung cancer. Repertoires were generated with immunoSEQ multiplex PCR, while TCRdb's copy carries only in-frame clones and drops some. The repertoire holds roughly 11,000 clones, with over 75% as singletons. Sequencing used peripheral blood, obtained before any cancer treatment. All receptors derive from a male donor aged 60 or over with stage I lung adenocarcinoma.

This chain links TRBV9 with TRBJ2-5, with 8 bases fitting TRBD2. V trimming: 4 bases; J trimming: 2 bases; junction bases outside the gene matches: 10. The germline CDR1 and CDR2 sequences are SGDLS and YYNGEE. The CDR3 has 16 amino acids. CDR3 residues: CASSLSGGQIQETQYF. The CDR3 nucleotides read TGTGCCAGCAGCCTGAGCGGGGGTCAAATTCAAGAGACCCAGTACTTC.

The chain is built from TRBV5-1 and TRBJ1-5; D may be TRBD1 (5 bases). The CDR3 runs 13 residues. CDR1 SGHRS and CDR2 YFSETQ come from the germline V gene. V lost 2 bases to trimming and J lost 4 bases, with 7 bases between them. In DNA form, the CDR3 reads TGCGCCAGCAGCTTCGACAGTAATCAGCCCCAGCATTTT. The encoded protein is CASSFDSNQPQHF.

This clone occurred once. V is TRBV6-6 and J is TRBJ1-6; 9 bases line up with TRBD1. Germline values: CDR1 MNHNY, CDR2 SVGAGI (reference sequence). The ends lost 2 bases at V and 4 bases at J; junction bases unmatched: 0. The length of the CDR3 is 15 residues. The CDR3 bases are TGTGCCAGCAGTTACGGGACAGGGTATAATTCACCCCTCCACTTT. It is translated as CASSYGTGYNSPLHF.